What follows describes a single T cell receptor (beta chain). Its antigen is still unknown. The data were obtained in a study of OX40 agonist ivuxolimab in advanced cancers. Trimming removed 2 bases at V and 5 bases at J, with 9 bases between. The CDR3 has 13 residues. The germline CDR1 and CDR2 sequences are SGHTA and FQGNSA. Study findings and constraints: Partial responders dosed at 0.1-3.0 mg/kg displayed clonal expansion ranking among the lowest.

The method was immunoSEQ multiplex PCR; TCRdb's version includes in-frame clones alone and lacks a portion of them. The sample lists about 52,000 clones, around four fifths occurring once. This specimen was CD4+ or CD8+ T cells sorted from blood, taken in a trial of the OX40 agonist ivuxolimab. The rearrangement uses TRBV7-2 and TRBJ1-2; no clear D gene. The sequence derives from an adult with an advanced solid tumor such as melanoma, head and neck, liver or kidney cancer. The CDR3 DNA reads as TGTGCCAGCAGCTTATCAAGGGAATATGGCTACACCTTC. This encodes CASSLSREYGYTF.